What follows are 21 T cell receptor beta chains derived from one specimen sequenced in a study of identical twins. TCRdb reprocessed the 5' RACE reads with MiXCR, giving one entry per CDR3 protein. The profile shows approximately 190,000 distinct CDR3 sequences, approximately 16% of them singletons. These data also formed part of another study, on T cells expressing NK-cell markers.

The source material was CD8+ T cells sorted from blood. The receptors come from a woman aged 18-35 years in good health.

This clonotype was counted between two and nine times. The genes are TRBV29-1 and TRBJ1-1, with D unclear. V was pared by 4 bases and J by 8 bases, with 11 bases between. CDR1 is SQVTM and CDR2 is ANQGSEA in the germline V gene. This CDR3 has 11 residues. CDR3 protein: CSVGAGPEAFF. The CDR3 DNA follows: TGCAGCGTTGGTGCCGGGCCCGAAGCTTTCTTT.

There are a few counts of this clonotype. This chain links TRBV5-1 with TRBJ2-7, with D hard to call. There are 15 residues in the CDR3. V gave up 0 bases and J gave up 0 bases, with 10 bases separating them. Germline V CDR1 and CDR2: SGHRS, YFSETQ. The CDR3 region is CASSLAAASSYEQYF. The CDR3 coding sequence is TGCGCCAGCAGCTTGGCGGCAGCTAGCTCCTACGAGCAGTACTTC. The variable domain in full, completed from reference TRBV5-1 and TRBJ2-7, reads KAGVTQTPRYLIKTRGQQVTLSCSPISGHRSVSWYQQTPGQGLQFLFEYFSETQRNKGNFPGRFSGRQFSNSRSEMNVSTLELGDSALYLCASSLAAASSYEQYFGPGTRLTVT.

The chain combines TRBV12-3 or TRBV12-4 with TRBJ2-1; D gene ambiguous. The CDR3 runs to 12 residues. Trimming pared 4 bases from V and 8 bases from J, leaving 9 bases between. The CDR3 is CASSSSEDEQFF. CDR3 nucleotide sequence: TGTGCCAGCAGTTCGTCTGAGGATGAGCAGTTCTTC.

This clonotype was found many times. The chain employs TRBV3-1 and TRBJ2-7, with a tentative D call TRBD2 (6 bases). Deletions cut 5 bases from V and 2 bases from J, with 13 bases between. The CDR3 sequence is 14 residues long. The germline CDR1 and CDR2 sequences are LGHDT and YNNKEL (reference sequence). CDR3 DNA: TGTGCCAGCAGCGATACGGGACTTCCCTACGAGCAGTACTTC. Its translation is CASSDTGLPYEQYF.

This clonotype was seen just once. This CDR3 reads CASSALTVNTEAFF. The CDR3 DNA follows: TGTGCCAGCAGCGCCCTAACGGTGAACACTGAAGCTTTCTTT. The chain joins TRBV9 to TRBJ1-1; D ambiguous. V lost 3 bases to trimming and J lost 0 bases, with 9 bases between them. This CDR3 spans 14 amino acids. Germline values: CDR1 SGDLS, CDR2 YYNGEE.

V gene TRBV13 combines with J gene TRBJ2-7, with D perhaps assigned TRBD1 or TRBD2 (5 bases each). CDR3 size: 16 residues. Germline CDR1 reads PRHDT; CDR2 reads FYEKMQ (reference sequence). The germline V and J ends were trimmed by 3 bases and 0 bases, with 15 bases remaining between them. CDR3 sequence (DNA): TGTGCCAGCAGCTTGAGAGGGGACGGACGCTCCTACGAGCAGTACTTC. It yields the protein CASSLRGDGRSYEQYF.

The CDR3 region has the DNA TGTGCCAGAGGATTGGACACCGGGGAGCTGTTTTTT. The encoded protein is CARGLDTGELFF. The chain uses TRBV12-3 or TRBV12-4 and TRBJ2-2; D gene uncertain. V gave up 9 bases and J gave up 3 bases, with 8 bases separating them. This CDR3 spans 12 amino acids.

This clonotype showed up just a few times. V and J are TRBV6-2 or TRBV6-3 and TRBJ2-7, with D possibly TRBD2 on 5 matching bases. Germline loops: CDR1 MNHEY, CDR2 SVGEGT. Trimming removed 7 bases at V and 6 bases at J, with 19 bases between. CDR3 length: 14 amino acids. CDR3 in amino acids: CASTTGVGLGEQYF. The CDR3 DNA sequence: TGTGCCAGCACTACCGGGGTAGGGCTGGGCGAGCAGTACTTC.

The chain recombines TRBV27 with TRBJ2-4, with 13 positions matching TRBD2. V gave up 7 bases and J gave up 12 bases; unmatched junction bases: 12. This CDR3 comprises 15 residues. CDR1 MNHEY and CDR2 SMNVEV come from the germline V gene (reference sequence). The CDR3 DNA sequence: TGTGCCAGCAAAAACACAGGACTAGCGGGAGTCAGTCAGTACTTC. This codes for CASKNTGLAGVSQYF.

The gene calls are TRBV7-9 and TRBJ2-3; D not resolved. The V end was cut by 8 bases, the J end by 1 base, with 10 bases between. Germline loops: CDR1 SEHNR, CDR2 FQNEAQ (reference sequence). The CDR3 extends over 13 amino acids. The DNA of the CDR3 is TGTGCCAGCGGCTGGAAGGGCACAGATACGCAGTATTTT. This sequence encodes CASGWKGTDTQYF.

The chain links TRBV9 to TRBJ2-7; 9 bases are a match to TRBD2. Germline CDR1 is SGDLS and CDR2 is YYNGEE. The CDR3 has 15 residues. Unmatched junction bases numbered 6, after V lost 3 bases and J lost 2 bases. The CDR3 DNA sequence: TGTGCCAGCAGCGATGGCGGGAGGGGGGCCTACGAGCAGTACTTC. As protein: CASSDGGRGAYEQYF.

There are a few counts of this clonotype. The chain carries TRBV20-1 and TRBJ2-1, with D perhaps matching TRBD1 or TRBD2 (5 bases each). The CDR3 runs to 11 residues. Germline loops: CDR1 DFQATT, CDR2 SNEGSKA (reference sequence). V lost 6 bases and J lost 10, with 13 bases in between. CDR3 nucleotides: TGCAGTGCCAGGGAGACTCACGAGCAGTTCTTC. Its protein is CSARETHEQFF.

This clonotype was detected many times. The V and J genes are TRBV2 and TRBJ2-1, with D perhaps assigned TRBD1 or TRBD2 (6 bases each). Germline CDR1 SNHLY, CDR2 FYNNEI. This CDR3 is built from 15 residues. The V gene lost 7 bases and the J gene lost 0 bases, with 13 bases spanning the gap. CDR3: CASTGGTSSYNEQFF. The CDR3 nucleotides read TGTGCCAGCACGGGCGGGACAAGCTCCTACAATGAGCAGTTCTTC.

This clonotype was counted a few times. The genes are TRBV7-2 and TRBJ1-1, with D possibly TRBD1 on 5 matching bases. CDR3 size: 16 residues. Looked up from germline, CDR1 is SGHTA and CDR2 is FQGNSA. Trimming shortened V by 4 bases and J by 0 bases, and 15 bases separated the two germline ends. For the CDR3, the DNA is TGTGCCAGCAGCTCCGACAGATTAGACTTGAACACTGAAGCTTTCTTT. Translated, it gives CASSSDRLDLNTEAFF. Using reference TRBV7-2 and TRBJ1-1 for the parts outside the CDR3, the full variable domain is GAGVSQSPSNKVTEKGKDVELRCDPISGHTALYWYRQSLGQGLEFLIYFQGNSAPDKSGLPSDRFSAERTGGSVSTLTIQRTQQEDSAVYLCASSSDRLDLNTEAFFGQGTRLTVV.

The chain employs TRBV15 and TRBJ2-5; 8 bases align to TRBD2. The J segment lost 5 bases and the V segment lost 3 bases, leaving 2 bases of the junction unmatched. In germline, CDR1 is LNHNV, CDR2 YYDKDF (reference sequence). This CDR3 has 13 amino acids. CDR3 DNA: TGTGCCACCAGCAGCGGGAGGGGTGAGACCCAGTACTTC. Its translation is CATSSGRGETQYF.

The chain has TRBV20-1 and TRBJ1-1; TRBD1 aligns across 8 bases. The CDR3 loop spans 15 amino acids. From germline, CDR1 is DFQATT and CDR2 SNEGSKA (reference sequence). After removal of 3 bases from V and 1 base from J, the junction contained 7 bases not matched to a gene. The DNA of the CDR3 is TGCAGTGCTAGTGACAGGGGAGGTAGGAACACTGAAGCTTTCTTT. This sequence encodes CSASDRGGRNTEAFF.

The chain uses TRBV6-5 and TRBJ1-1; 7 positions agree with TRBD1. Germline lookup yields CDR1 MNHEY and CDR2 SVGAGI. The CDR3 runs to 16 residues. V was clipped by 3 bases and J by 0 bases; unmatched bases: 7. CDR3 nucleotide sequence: TGTGCCAGCAGTTATCAGACAGGGCTTTTGAACACTGAAGCTTTCTTT. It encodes CASSYQTGLLNTEAFF.

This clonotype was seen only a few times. CDR3 sequence: CATRGTSGPNSETQYF. The CDR3 nucleotides are TGTGCCACCAGGGGAACTAGCGGTCCGAATTCGGAGACCCAGTACTTC. V gene TRBV15 combines with J gene TRBJ2-5, with 8 bases lining up with TRBD2. The CDR3 consists of 16 residues. Trimming took 6 bases from V and 5 from J; bases not matched to a gene: 14. CDR1 and CDR2 (germline): LNHNV, YYDKDF (reference sequence).

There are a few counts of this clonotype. The CDR3 coding sequence is TGCAGCGCCAAGGACAGTTTCTATGGCTACACCTTC. It codes for CSAKDSFYGYTF. J is TRBJ1-2 and V is TRBV29-1; a possible D gene is TRBD1 (6 bases). The ends were cut back, 7 bases at V and 4 bases at J, with 13 bases in the middle. The CDR3 extends over 12 amino acids. Germline CDR1 is SQVTM and CDR2 is ANQGSEA.

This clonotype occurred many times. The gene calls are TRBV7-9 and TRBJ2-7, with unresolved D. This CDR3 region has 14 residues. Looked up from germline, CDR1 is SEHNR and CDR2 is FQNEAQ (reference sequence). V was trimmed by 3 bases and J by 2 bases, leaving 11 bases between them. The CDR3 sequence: CASSFQKKPYEQYF. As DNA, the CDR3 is TGTGCCAGCAGCTTTCAGAAAAAGCCCTACGAGCAGTACTTC.

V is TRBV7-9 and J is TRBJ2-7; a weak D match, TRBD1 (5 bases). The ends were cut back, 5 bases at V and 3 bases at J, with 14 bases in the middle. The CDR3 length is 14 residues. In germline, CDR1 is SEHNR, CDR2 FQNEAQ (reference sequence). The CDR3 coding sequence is TGTGCCAGCAGCGGAGAAGGCAGGGACTACGAGCAGTACTTC. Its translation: CASSGEGRDYEQYF.